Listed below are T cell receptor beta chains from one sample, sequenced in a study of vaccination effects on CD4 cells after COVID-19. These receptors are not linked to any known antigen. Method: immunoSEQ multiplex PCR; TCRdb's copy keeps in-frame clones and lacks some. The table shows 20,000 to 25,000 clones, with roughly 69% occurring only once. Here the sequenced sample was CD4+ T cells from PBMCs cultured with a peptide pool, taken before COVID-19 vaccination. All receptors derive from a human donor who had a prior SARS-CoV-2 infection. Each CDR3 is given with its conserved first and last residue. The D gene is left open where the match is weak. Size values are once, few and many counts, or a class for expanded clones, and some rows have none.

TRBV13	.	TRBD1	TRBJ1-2	CASSRLGGALYGYTF	TGTGCCAGCAGCCGACTAGGGGGCGCCTTATATGGCTACACCTTC
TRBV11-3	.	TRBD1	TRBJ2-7	CASSSQGALSYEQYF	TGTGCCAGCAGCTCCCAGGGGGCTCTATCCTACGAGCAGTACTTC
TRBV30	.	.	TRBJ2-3	CAWSSPGITSTDTQYF	TGTGCCTGGAGTTCCCCAGGGATTACTAGCACAGATACGCAGTATTTT
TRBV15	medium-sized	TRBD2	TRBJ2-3	CATSSSREPTDTQYF	TGTGCCACCAGCAGTTCGCGGGAGCCAACAGATACGCAGTATTTT
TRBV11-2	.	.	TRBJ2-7	CASSSTAGSYEQYF	TGTGCCAGCAGCTCAACTGCAGGGAGCTACGAGCAGTACTTC
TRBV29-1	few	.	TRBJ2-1	CSVSWGLAYNEQFF	TGCAGCGTTTCTTGGGGGCTCGCCTACAATGAGCAGTTCTTC
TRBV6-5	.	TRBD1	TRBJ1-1	CASSRQGNTEAFF	TGTGCCAGCAGCAGACAGGGGAACACTGAAGCTTTCTTT
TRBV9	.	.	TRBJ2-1	CASSARGREQFF	TGTGCCAGCAGCGCGAGGGGGAGGGAGCAGTTCTTC
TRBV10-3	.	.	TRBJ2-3	CAIKLASTDTQYF	TGTGCCATCAAGCTGGCAAGCACAGATACGCAGTATTTT
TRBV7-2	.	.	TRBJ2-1	CASSPQTAYNEQFF	TGTGCCAGCAGCCCCCAGACAGCTTACAATGAGCAGTTCTTC
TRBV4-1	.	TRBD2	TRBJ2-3	CASSPARLAGADTQYF	TGCGCCAGCAGCCCAGCACGACTAGCGGGAGCAGATACGCAGTATTTT
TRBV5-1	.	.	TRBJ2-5	CASSPLPGGTETQYF	TGCGCCAGCAGCCCGCTCCCAGGGGGGACCGAGACCCAGTACTTC
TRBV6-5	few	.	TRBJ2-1	CASRDTGYNEQFF	TGTGCCAGCAGAGATACGGGGTACAATGAGCAGTTCTTC
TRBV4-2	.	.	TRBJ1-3	CASSLEVLAFSGNTIYF	TGTGCCAGCAGCCTCGAAGTTTTGGCTTTCTCTGGAAACACCATATATTTT
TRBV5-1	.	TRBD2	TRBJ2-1	CASSPLTSGGSVEQFF	TGCGCCAGCAGCCCTTTGACTAGCGGGGGGTCTGTTGAGCAGTTCTTC
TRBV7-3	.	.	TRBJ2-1	CASSLAGQNEQFF	TGTGCCAGCAGCTTAGCGGGACAGAATGAGCAGTTCTTC
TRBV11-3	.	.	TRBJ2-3	CASSSTVSPDTQYF	TGTGCCAGCAGCTCAACCGTGTCTCCAGATACGCAGTATTTT
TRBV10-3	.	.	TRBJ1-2	CAINGPEGGYTF	TGTGCCATCAATGGCCCGGAGGGTGGCTACACCTTC
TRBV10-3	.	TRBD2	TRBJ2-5	CAISDWTSGQETQYF	TGTGCCATCAGTGATTGGACTAGCGGCCAAGAGACCCAGTACTTC
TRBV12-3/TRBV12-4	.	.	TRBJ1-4	CASRQTGFEKLFF	TGTGCCAGCAGGCAAACAGGGTTTGAAAAACTGTTTTTT
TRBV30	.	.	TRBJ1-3	CACSNRVSGNTIYF	TGTGCCTGCAGCAACAGAGTCTCTGGAAACACCATATATTTT
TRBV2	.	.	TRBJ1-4	CASTEDRGFTVNEKLFF	TGTGCCAGCACCGAGGATCGGGGTTTTACCGTTAATGAAAAACTGTTTTTT
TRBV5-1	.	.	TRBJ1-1	CASSLATGLNTEAFF	TGCGCCAGCAGCTTGGCCACAGGGTTGAACACTGAAGCTTTCTTT
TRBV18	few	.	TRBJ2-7	CASSQQEGSSYEQYF	TGTGCCAGCTCACAGCAAGAGGGGAGCTCCTACGAGCAGTACTTC
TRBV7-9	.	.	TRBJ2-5	CASSWYQETQYF	TGTGCCAGCTCCTGGTACCAAGAGACCCAGTACTTC
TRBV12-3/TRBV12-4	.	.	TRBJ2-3	CASSRTSTDTQYF	TGTGCCAGCAGTCGAACTAGCACAGATACGCAGTATTTT
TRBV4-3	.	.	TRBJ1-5	CASSQGLRGRDGLGNQPQHF	TGCGCCAGCAGCCAAGGGTTACGGGGGCGCGACGGTCTGGGCAATCAGCCCCAGCATTTT
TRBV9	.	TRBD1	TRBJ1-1	CASSAGQGLAFF	TGTGCCAGCAGCGCAGGACAGGGTCTAGCTTTCTTT
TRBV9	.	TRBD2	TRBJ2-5	CASSASTGTSGSPRVTQYF	TGTGCCAGCAGCGCCTCCACCGGGACTAGCGGGAGCCCACGGGTGACCCAGTACTTC
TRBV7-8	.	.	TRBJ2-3	CASSLSTMPDTQYF	TGTGCCAGCAGCTTGTCCACTATGCCAGATACGCAGTATTTT
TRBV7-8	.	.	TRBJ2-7	CASSPRTGYEQYF	TGTGCCAGCAGCCCCCGGACTGGTTACGAGCAGTACTTC
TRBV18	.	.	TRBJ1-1	CASSPQGRDTEAFF	TGTGCCAGCTCACCACAGGGCCGGGACACTGAAGCTTTCTTT
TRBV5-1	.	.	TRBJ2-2	CASSWGTPNTGELFF	TGCGCCAGCAGCTGGGGGACACCGAACACCGGGGAGCTGTTTTTT
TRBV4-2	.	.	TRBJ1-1	CASSQDVSGQHLNTEAFF	TGTGCCAGCAGCCAAGATGTCTCCGGACAGCACTTGAACACTGAAGCTTTCTTT
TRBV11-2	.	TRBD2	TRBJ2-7	CASSQGGTSVYEQYF	TGTGCCAGCAGCCAGGGGGGGACTAGCGTGTACGAGCAGTACTTC
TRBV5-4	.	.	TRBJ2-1	CASSQTSVNEQFF	TGTGCCAGCAGCCAAACTAGTGTCAATGAGCAGTTCTTC
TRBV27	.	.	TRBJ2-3	CALIRLVTDTQYF	TGTGCCCTAATCAGACTAGTTACAGATACGCAGTATTTT
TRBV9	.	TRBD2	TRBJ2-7	CASSVEGGRSEQYF	TGTGCCAGCAGCGTCGAAGGCGGGAGGAGTGAGCAGTACTTC
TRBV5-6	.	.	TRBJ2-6	CASSEPGRRSSGANVLTF	TGTGCCAGCAGCGAACCCGGGCGGCGAAGCTCTGGGGCCAACGTCCTGACTTTC
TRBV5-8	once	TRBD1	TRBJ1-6	CASSRDRDNSPLHF	TGTGCCAGCAGCCGGGACAGGGATAATTCACCCCTCCACTTT
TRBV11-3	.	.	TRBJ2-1	CASSLSGTSYNEQFF	TGTGCCAGCAGCTTAAGCGGTACCTCCTACAATGAGCAGTTCTTC